These 16 T cell receptor beta chains came from one sample sequenced in a study of T cell responses to AZD1222 COVID-19 vaccine. Measured with immunoSEQ multiplex PCR; TCRdb has only the in-frame clones, and not every one. The sample holds about 140,000 clones, about 89% seen once. The source was peripheral blood, collected on day 0 of AZD1222 vaccination. The origin of the receptors is an adult in good health.

The chain recombines TRBV28 with TRBJ2-7; D is undetermined. V was cut by 3 bases and J by 2 bases, with 8 bases left in between. Germline values: CDR1 MDHEN, CDR2 SYDVKM. This CDR3 contains 13 residues. The CDR3 sequence: CASSFHAAYEQYF. DNA for the CDR3: TGTGCCAGCAGTTTCCACGCCGCCTACGAGCAGTACTTC.

The chain uses TRBV30 and TRBJ1-5, with 9 bases matching TRBD1. The trim removed 4 bases at V and 5 bases at J, leaving 6 bases unmatched. The CDR3 loop spans 14 amino acids. Germline V lookup: CDR1 GTSNPN, CDR2 SVGIG (reference sequence). The CDR3: CAWTGTGSDQPQHF. The CDR3 nucleotides are TGTGCCTGGACTGGGACAGGGTCAGATCAGCCCCAGCATTTT.

Remarks on this clone: At one of its ends the junction is not consistent with the germline gene, which may arise from a read error. The chain uses TRBV30 and TRBJ1-3; a possible D gene is TRBD1 (5 bases). The CDR3 has 13 amino acids. CDR1 is GTSNPN and CDR2 is SVGIG in the germline V gene (reference sequence). The DNA for the CDR3 is TGTGCCTGGAGTGTGGGACCTGGGAACACCATATATTTT. It encodes CAWSVGPGNTIYF.

The CDR3 nucleotides read TGTGCCAGCAGATGGGACAGGGGGCCTGAGAGCTCCTACAATGAGCAGTTCTTC. Translating it yields CASRWDRGPESSYNEQFF. The chain links TRBV28 to TRBJ2-1, with 12 bases fitting TRBD1. V gave up 6 bases and J gave up 0 bases; unmatched junction bases: 9. The CDR3 covers 18 residues. The germline V gene has CDR1 MDHEN and CDR2 SYDVKM.

This clone was detected a few times. The rearrangement links TRBV5-5 to TRBJ1-2; the match to TRBD1 covers 7 bases. The CDR3 covers 14 residues. V gave up 4 bases and J gave up 8 bases; unmatched junction bases: 11. Germline assignment: CDR1 SGHKS and CDR2 YYEKEE (reference sequence). The CDR3 region is CASSLRQGRGGYTF. The CDR3 DNA reads TGTGCCAGCAGCCTCCGACAGGGCAGGGGCGGCTACACCTTC.

This clone is a singleton in its sample. The chain employs TRBV28 and TRBJ2-7, with 9 bases that match TRBD1. Germline CDR1 reads MDHEN; CDR2 reads SYDVKM. The CDR3 runs 15 residues. V trimming: 3 bases; J trimming: 5 bases; junction bases outside the gene matches: 8. The CDR3 sequence is CASSLVGTGPHEQYF. The DNA of the CDR3 is TGTGCCAGCAGTTTGGTCGGGACAGGGCCCCACGAGCAGTACTTC.

The V call is TRBV24-1, the J call TRBJ2-1; D may be TRBD2 (5 bases). CDR3 size: 14 residues. V gave up 4 bases and J gave up 7 bases, with 13 bases separating them. From germline, CDR1 is KGHDR and CDR2 SFDVKD. Here the CDR3 reads CATSDSDSWNEQFF. The DNA of the CDR3 is TGTGCCACCAGTGACTCGGACTCGTGGAATGAGCAGTTCTTC.

The chain recombines TRBV25-1 with TRBJ1-4; D not resolved. Between the trimmed V and J ends, which lost 1 base and 3 bases, there was a span of 3 bases. This CDR3 spans 13 amino acids. CDR1 and CDR2 (germline): MGHDK, SYGVNS. CDR3 loop: CASSEFANEKLFF. CDR3 nucleotide sequence: TGTGCCAGCAGTGAATTTGCTAATGAAAAACTGTTTTTT.

This chain links TRBV6-5 with TRBJ1-2; maybe TRBD1 (5 bases). Germline lookup yields CDR1 MNHEY and CDR2 SVGAGI. Trimming cost V 8 bases and J 5 bases, with 15 bases left between them. This CDR3 comprises 13 residues. CDR3 DNA sequence: TGTGCCAGCGGGCTCGGGACCTTATATGGCTACACCTTC. It is translated as CASGLGTLYGYTF.

V gene TRBV7-8 combines with J gene TRBJ2-6; D is possibly TRBD2 (6 bases). The CDR3 contains 18 residues. V lost 5 bases and J lost 0, with 17 bases in between. Germline V lookup: CDR1 SGHVS, CDR2 FQNEAQ. The CDR3 DNA follows: TGTGCCAGCAGCCGAGGAGGGAATATGGGCTCTGGGGCCAACGTCCTGACTTTC. Protein sequence: CASSRGGNMGSGANVLTF.

This chain connects TRBV7-9 to TRBJ1-5; 10 bases align to TRBD1. Germline V gives CDR1 SEHNR, CDR2 FQNEAQ (reference sequence). This CDR3 spans 14 amino acids. The junction had 2 bases not matched to a gene; V was cut back by 4 bases and J by 5 bases. The CDR3 region is CASSYGQGDQPQHF. DNA of the CDR3: TGTGCCAGCAGCTATGGACAGGGGGATCAGCCCCAGCATTTT.

This clone was seen only once. The chain recombines TRBV28 with TRBJ1-6, with 7 positions matching TRBD1. The CDR3 is 16 residues long. The germline CDR1 and CDR2 sequences are MDHEN and SYDVKM. Trimming removed 6 bases from V and 9 bases from J; junction bases left unmatched: 14. For the CDR3, the DNA is TGTGCCAGCAGGGGGACAGTCGTCAGAAGGAGTTCACCCCTCCACTTT. Translation: CASRGTVVRRSSPLHF.

V and J are TRBV7-3 and TRBJ1-1; D gene unclear. The CDR3 loop spans 13 amino acids. Germline CDR1 and CDR2: SGHTA and FQGTGA. The V and J ends lost 1 base and 1 base respectively, with 4 bases between them. CDR3 nucleotide sequence: TGTGCCAGCAGCTTAAGGGGGAACACTGAAGCTTTCTTT. Translated: CASSLRGNTEAFF. The variable domain in full, completed from reference TRBV7-3 and TRBJ1-1, reads GAGVSQTPSNKVTEKGKYVELRCDPISGHTALYWYRQSLGQGPEFLIYFQGTGAADDSGLPNDRFFAVRPEGSVSTLKIQRTERGDSAVYLCASSLRGNTEAFFGQGTRLTVV.

The chain has TRBV4-1 and TRBJ2-7; 7 bases map to TRBD2. V was clipped by 0 bases and J by 5 bases; unmatched bases: 7. The CDR3 consists of 15 residues. Germline V gene lookup returns CDR1 MGHRA and CDR2 YSYEKL. CDR3 loop: CASSQDRMRENEQYF. Here the CDR3 DNA reads TGCGCCAGCAGCCAAGATCGGATGCGGGAGAACGAGCAGTACTTC.

The chain joins TRBV19 to TRBJ2-2; D gene unclear. The CDR3 covers 15 residues. Trimming shortened V by 7 bases and J by 0 bases, and 12 bases separated the two germline ends. Germline CDR1 reads LNHDA; CDR2 reads SQIVND (reference sequence). The DNA of the CDR3 is TGTGCCAGTAACCCTGGCTCGACGAACACCGGGGAGCTGTTTTTT. Translation: CASNPGSTNTGELFF.

The CDR3 DNA follows: TGCGCCAGCAGCTTCAGCGGGAGGGCAGGAGATACGCAGTATTTT. Amino acid sequence: CASSFSGRAGDTQYF. The rearrangement joins TRBV5-1 to TRBJ2-3; 10 bases align to TRBD2. Unmatched junction bases numbered 5, after V lost 2 bases and J lost 5 bases. The CDR3 sequence is 15 residues long. CDR1 and CDR2 (germline): SGHRS, YFSETQ.